The 14 T cell receptor beta chains below come from one sample, sequenced in a study of metastatic and nonmetastatic thyroid tumors (dated by TCRdb to the early 2020s). No treatment had been received by any patient before thyroid surgery. The method was PCR. Sequencing instrument: Illumina HiSeq 4000. TCRdb took the public reads, trimmed them with fastp at Q25, ran MiXCR for clone calling and kept in-frame beta chains. This sample has 35,000 to 45,000 clones in its table, and about 12% of those were observed once. Roughly 9% of the sample rests with the top ten. Sequencing was done on a sample of blood. The receptors come from a male donor with papillary thyroid cancer or a benign thyroid nodule (not recorded which). Some clones in this sample may be carry-over from other donors' samples.

This clone came up many times. The chain is built from TRBV9 and TRBJ2-3, with D unresolved. The CDR3 totals 15 residues. Per the germline V gene, CDR1 is SGDLS and CDR2 is YYNGEE. Trimming shortened V by 1 base and J by 0 bases, and 9 bases separated the two germline ends. The CDR3 coding sequence is TGTGCCAGCAGCGTAAGGGAAGGAAGCACAGATACGCAGTATTTT. Protein: CASSVREGSTDTQYF.

The rearrangement uses TRBV4-3 and TRBJ1-5; D ambiguous. This CDR3 comprises 15 residues. V dropped 0 bases and J dropped 4 bases, with 10 bases sitting between them. Germline V CDR1 and CDR2: LGHNA, YSLEER. CDR3 sequence reads: CASSQDLLSNQPQHF. The DNA of the CDR3 is TGCGCCAGCAGCCAAGATCTTCTCAGTAATCAGCCCCAGCATTTT.

This clone was seen at least ten times. The gene calls are TRBV6-2 or TRBV6-3 and TRBJ2-1, with D perhaps TRBD2 (6 bases). Looked up from germline, CDR1 is MNHEY and CDR2 is SVGEGT. The CDR3 is 16 residues long. The V end lost 4 bases, the J end lost 7 bases, and 20 bases lay between the germline ends. CDR3 coding DNA: TGTGCCAGCAGTTTAGGTCGGGGGTTGGAGATAAATGAGCAGTTCTTC. It encodes CASSLGRGLEINEQFF.

Details on this clone: With a much larger clone just one base away, this may be a read error. This chain joins TRBV5-6 and TRBJ2-5; D uncertain. Trimming shortened V by 0 bases and J by 4 bases, and 7 bases separated the two germline ends. This CDR3 has 13 residues. Per the germline V gene, CDR1 is SGHDT and CDR2 is YYEEEE. This CDR3 is CASSLDSGETQYF. CDR3 coding DNA: TGTGCCAGCAGCTTGGACAGTGGAGAGACCCAGTACTTC.

This clone has a count of ten or more. The chain combines TRBV7-2 with TRBJ2-2, with a tentative D call TRBD2 (5 bases). Germline CDR1 is SGHTA and CDR2 is FQGNSA. The CDR3 consists of 15 residues. Trimming shortened V by 4 bases and J by 7 bases, and 16 bases separated the two germline ends. DNA of the CDR3: TGTGCCAGCAGCTACCAGGAAGCGGTGAGCGGGGAGCTGTTTTTT. This codes for CASSYQEAVSGELFF.

On this clone itself: A much larger clone lies a single base off, so this may be a read error. The CDR3 DNA is TGTGCCAGCAGCTTCCCCCCTCTGCGCGGTTTGGATGAGCGGTTCTTC. Its translation: CASSFPPLRGLDERFF. This sequence joins TRBV5-6 and TRBJ2-1; D gene uncertain. CDR3 size: 16 residues. CDR1 and CDR2 from the germline V gene are SGHDT and YYEEEE. Full variable domain (remainder filled in from reference TRBV5-6 and TRBJ2-1): DAGVTQSPTHLIKTRGQQVTLRCSPKSGHDTVSWYQQALGQGPQFIFQYYEEEERQRGNFPDRFSGHQFPNYSSELNVNALLLGDSALYLCASSFPPLRGLDERFFGPGTRLTVL.

This clone was observed many times. The gene calls are TRBV4-1 and TRBJ2-1; 7 bases agree with TRBD1. This CDR3 is 15 amino acids long. Trimming took 5 bases from V and 8 from J; bases not matched to a gene: 12. Germline V CDR1 and CDR2: MGHRA, YSYEKL. CDR3: CASSSRDSGIHEQFF. In nucleotides, the CDR3 is TGCGCCAGCAGCTCCCGGGACAGTGGAATCCATGAGCAGTTCTTC.

A word on this clone: A read error is possible here, since a much larger clone lies one base away. V gene TRBV4-1 combines with J gene TRBJ2-7; 7 bases map to TRBD1. The CDR3 is 14 residues long. V dropped 4 bases and J dropped 4; count of bases not matched to a gene: 7. Germline lookup yields CDR1 MGHRA and CDR2 YSYEKL. This chain's CDR3 is CASSLGTVSYEQYF. The CDR3 nucleotides read TGCGCCAGCAGCCTTGGGACAGTCTCATACGAGCAGTACTTC.

This clone was recorded many times. The J gene is TRBJ2-3, the V gene TRBV10-1, with 10 nucleotides matching TRBD1. The CDR3 has 15 amino acids. The V and J ends lost 6 bases and 2 bases, in that order; junction bases with no gene match: 5. The germline CDR1 and CDR2 sequences are WNHNN and SYGVQD (reference sequence). In nucleotides, the CDR3 is TGCGCCAGCAGCTCGGGACAGGGGATCACAGATACGCAGTATTTT. It is translated as CASSSGQGITDTQYF.

This clone was seen many times. The genes are TRBV20-1 and TRBJ2-1; 9 bases are shared with TRBD2. The V segment lost 0 bases and the J segment 7 bases; nucleotides outside the gene matches: 4. This CDR3 has 14 residues. The V gene's germline CDR1 is DFQATT and CDR2 SNEGSKA (reference sequence). CDR3 sequence reads: CSARDPSGDNEQFF. CDR3 nucleotide sequence: TGCAGTGCTAGAGACCCTAGCGGGGATAATGAGCAGTTCTTC.

The sample holds many counts of this clone. The chain combines TRBV20-1 with TRBJ2-7, with 13 bases aligning to TRBD2. J gave up 5 bases and V 5 bases, and 12 bases lay outside the gene matches. This CDR3 region has 16 residues. Germline CDR1 is DFQATT and CDR2 is SNEGSKA (reference sequence). The chain's CDR3 is CSAPDYQTSGGNEQYF. Here the CDR3 DNA reads TGCAGTGCTCCCGATTACCAGACTAGCGGGGGGAACGAGCAGTACTTC.

Ten or more counts support this clone. Here the CDR3 reads CASSPQAHQPQHF. CDR3 DNA sequence: TGTGCCAGCAGCCCACAGGCCCATCAGCCCCAGCATTTT. The chain is built from TRBV7-2 and TRBJ1-5; D may be TRBD1 (5 bases). The CDR3 covers 13 residues. Germline V gene sequence: CDR1 SGHTA, CDR2 FQGNSA. Trimming cost V 5 bases and J 5 bases, with 10 bases left between them. Variable domain in full (rest from reference TRBV7-2 and TRBJ1-5): GAGVSQSPSNKVTEKGKDVELRCDPISGHTALYWYRQSLGQGLEFLIYFQGNSAPDKSGLPSDRFSAERTGGSVSTLTIQRTQQEDSAVYLCASSPQAHQPQHFGDGTRLSIL.

This clone was detected many times. The chain uses TRBV28 and TRBJ2-1; the match to TRBD2 covers 11 bases. The germline gives CDR1 MDHEN, CDR2 SYDVKM. Trimming took 4 bases from V and 4 from J; bases not matched to a gene: 6. The length of the CDR3 is 16 residues. The CDR3 region has the DNA TGTGCCAGCAGTTCCCCGACTAGCGGGACGTACAATGAGCAGTTCTTC. It specifies CASSSPTSGTYNEQFF. Full variable domain (rest looked up from reference TRBV28 and TRBJ2-1): DVKVTQSSRYLVKRTGEKVFLECVQDMDHENMFWYRQDPGLGLRLIYFSYDVKMKEKGDIPEGYSVSREKKERFSLILESASTNQTSMYLCASSSPTSGTYNEQFFGPGTRLTVL.

By share of the sample, this clone is medium-sized (0.01 to 0.1%). The CDR3 sequence is CASSPSETGELFF. In nucleotides, the CDR3 is TGTGCCAGCAGTCCGTCGGAGACCGGGGAGCTGTTTTTT. The chain is built from TRBV6-1 and TRBJ2-2; D gene uncertain. Trimming left V 5 bases short and J 5 bases short, with 9 bases between. Looked up from germline, CDR1 is MNHNS and CDR2 is SASEGT. This CDR3 contains 13 residues.